The entry below describes one TCR beta chain. The antigen remains unidentified. These data come from a study of cytomegalovirus exposure and HLA in healthy donors. The CDR3 loop spans 16 amino acids. V lost 0 bases to trimming and J lost 6 bases; unmatched junction nucleotides: 8. Germline values: CDR1 SGHVS, CDR2 FNYEAQ. General study findings and limits: In most subjects, TCR beta sequences reportedly gave accurate predictions of HLA-A and HLA-B alleles. There were some public TCRs occurring in many donors, but most TCR sequences were rare. Later, TCR association rates were found to vary by HLA locus, highest for DRB1 and lowest for HLA-C. Later findings reportedly placed an Asian-associated ancestry cluster below the roughly 690-donor mean for N-insertions.

With 60 Vbeta and 13 Jbeta primers, the PCR was carried out. Clones were sequenced by immunoSEQ multiplex PCR, and TCRdb holds only the in-frame ones, with some missing. The table includes approximately 200,000 clones, 78% detected once. This TCR derives from a woman in her twenties or thirties in good health and CMV-seropositive. The chain joins TRBV7-6 to TRBJ2-7; 10 nucleotides line up with TRBD1. The sample comprised PBMCs. CDR3 sequence reads: CASSLALGDRGPEQYF. The DNA for the CDR3 is TGTGCCAGCAGCTTAGCGCTCGGAGACAGGGGGCCCGAGCAGTACTTC.